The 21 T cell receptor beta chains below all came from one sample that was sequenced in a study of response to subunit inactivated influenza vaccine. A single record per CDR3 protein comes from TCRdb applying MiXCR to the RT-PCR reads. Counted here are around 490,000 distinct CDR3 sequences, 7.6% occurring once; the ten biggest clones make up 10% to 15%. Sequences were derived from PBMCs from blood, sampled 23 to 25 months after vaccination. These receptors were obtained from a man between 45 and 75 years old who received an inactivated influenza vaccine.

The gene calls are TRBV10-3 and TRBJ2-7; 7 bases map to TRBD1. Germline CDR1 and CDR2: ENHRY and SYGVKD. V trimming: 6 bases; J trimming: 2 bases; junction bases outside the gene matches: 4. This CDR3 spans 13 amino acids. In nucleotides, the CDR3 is TGTGCCATCAGCGGGACAGCCGCCTACGAGCAGTACTTC. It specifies CAISGTAAYEQYF.

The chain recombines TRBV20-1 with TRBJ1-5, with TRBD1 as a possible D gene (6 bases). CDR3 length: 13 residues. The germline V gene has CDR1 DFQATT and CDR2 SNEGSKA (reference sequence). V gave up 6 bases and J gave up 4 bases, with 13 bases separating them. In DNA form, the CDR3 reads TGCAGTGCGTTACAGGGTTGGAATCAGCCCCAGCATTTT. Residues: CSALQGWNQPQHF.

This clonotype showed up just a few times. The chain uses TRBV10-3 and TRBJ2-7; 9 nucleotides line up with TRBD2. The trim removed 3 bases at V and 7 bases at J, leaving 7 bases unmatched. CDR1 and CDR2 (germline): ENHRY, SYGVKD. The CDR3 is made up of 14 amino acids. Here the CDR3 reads CAISDIAGAGEQYF. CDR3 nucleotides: TGTGCCATCAGTGACATAGCGGGGGCCGGGGAGCAGTACTTC.

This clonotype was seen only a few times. The chain's CDR3 is CSVARSMNTEAFF. The DNA of the CDR3 is TGCAGCGTTGCACGTAGTATGAACACTGAAGCTTTCTTT. The chain couples TRBV29-1 to TRBJ1-1; D is unresolved. Per germline, CDR1 SQVTM and CDR2 ANQGSEA. The CDR3 is 13 amino acids. The germline V and J ends were trimmed by 4 bases and 0 bases, with 9 bases remaining between them.

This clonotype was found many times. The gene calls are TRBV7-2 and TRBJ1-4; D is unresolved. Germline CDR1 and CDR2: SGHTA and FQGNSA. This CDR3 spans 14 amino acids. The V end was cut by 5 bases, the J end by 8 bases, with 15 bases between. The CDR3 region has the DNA TGTGCCAGCAGCCCTGACGCCGGTTGGGAAAAACTGTTTTTT. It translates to CASSPDAGWEKLFF.

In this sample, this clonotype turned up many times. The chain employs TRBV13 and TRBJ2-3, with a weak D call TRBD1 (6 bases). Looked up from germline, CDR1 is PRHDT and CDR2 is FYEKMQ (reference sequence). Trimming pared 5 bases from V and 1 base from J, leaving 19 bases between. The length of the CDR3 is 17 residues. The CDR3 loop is CASSPGPGTPGTDTQYF. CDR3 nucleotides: TGTGCCAGCAGCCCTGGCCCCGGGACACCGGGCACAGATACGCAGTATTTT.

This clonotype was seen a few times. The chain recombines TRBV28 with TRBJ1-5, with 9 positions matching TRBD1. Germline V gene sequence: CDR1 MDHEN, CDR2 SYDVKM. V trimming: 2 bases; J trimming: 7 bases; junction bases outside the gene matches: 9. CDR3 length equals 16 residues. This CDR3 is CASSLSWTGAYQPQHF. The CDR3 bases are TGTGCCAGCAGTTTAAGCTGGACAGGGGCTTACCAGCCCCAGCATTTT.

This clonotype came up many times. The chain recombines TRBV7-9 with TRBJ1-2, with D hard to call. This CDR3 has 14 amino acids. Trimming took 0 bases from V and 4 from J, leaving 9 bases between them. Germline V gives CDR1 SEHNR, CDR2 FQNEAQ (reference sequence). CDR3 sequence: CASSLAGLLYGYTF. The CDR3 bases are TGTGCCAGCAGCTTAGCAGGCCTCCTCTATGGCTACACCTTC.

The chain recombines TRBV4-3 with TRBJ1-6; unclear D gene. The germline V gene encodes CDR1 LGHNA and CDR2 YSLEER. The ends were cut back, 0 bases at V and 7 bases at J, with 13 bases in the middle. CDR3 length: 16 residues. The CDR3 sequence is CASSQDPPGGNSPLHF. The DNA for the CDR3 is TGCGCCAGCAGCCAAGACCCACCCGGTGGGAATTCACCCCTCCACTTT.

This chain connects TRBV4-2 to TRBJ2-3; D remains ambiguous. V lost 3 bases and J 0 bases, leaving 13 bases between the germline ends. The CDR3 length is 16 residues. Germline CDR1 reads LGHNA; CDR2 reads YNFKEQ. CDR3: CASSQETGTSTDTQYF. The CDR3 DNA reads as TGTGCCAGCAGCCAGGAGACTGGAACTAGCACAGATACGCAGTATTTT.

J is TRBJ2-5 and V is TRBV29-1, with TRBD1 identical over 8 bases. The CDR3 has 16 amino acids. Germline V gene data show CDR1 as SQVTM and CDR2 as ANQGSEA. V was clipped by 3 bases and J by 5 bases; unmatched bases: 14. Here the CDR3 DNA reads TGCAGCGTTGAGACGAAAGGGGCAGGGGGCTGGGAGACCCAGTACTTC. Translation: CSVETKGAGGWETQYF. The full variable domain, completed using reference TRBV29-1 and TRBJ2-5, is SAVISQKPSRDICQRGTSLTIQCQVDSQVTMMFWYRQQPGQSLTLIATANQGSEATYESGFVIDKFPISRPNLTFSTLTVSNMSPEDSSIYLCSVETKGAGGWETQYFGPGTRLLVL.

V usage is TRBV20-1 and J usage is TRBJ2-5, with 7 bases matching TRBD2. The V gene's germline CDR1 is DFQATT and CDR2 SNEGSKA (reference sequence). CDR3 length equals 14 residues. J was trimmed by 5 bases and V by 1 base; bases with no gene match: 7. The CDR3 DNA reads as TGCAGTGCTAGAGTCGAGGGAGGGCGTGAGACCCAGTACTTC. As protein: CSARVEGGRETQYF.

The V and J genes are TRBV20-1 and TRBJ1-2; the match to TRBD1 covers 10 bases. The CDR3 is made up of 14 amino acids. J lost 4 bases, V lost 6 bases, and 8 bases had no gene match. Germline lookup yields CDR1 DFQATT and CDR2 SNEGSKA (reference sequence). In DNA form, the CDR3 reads TGCAGTGCCGCCGGGACAGGGGAGGTCTATGGCTACACCTTC. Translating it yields CSAAGTGEVYGYTF.

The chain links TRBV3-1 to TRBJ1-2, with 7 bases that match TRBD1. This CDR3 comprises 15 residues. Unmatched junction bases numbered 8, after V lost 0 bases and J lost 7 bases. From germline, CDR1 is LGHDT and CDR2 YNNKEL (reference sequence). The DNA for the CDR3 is TGTGCCAGCAGCCAAGAAAGCAGGGGGTGGGGTGGCTACACCTTC. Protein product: CASSQESRGWGGYTF.

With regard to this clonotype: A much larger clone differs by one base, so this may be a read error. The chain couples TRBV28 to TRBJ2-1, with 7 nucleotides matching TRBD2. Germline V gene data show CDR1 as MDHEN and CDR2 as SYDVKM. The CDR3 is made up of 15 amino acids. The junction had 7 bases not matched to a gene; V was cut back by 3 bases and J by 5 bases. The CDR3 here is CASSFGQLANNEQFF. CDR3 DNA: TGTGCCAGCAGTTTTGGGCAACTAGCGAACAATGAGCAGTTCTTC.

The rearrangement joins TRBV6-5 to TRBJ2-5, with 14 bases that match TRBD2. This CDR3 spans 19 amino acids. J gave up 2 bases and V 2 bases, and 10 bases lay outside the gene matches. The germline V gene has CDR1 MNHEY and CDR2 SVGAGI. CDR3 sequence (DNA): TGTGCCAGCAGTTACCGCCGACGGACTAGCGGGGGGCCACAAGAGACCCAGTACTTC. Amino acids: CASSYRRRTSGGPQETQYF.

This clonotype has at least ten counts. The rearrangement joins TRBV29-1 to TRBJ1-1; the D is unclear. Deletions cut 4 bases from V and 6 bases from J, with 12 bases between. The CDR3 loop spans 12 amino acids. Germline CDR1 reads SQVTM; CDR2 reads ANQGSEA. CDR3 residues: CSVVSPRAEAFF. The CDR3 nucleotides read TGCAGCGTTGTTTCCCCGCGCGCTGAAGCTTTCTTT.

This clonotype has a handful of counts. As DNA, the CDR3 is TGCAGCGTTGGGTACAGCCAGAATTCACCCCTCCACTTT. Amino acids: CSVGYSQNSPLHF. This sequence joins TRBV29-1 and TRBJ1-6; unclear D gene. The CDR3 sequence is 13 residues long. Deletions cut 4 bases from V and 7 bases from J, with 11 bases between. Germline CDR1 reads SQVTM; CDR2 reads ANQGSEA.

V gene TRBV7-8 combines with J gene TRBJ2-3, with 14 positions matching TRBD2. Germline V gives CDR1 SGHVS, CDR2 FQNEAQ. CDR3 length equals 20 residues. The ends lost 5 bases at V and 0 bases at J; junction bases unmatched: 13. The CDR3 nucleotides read TGTGCCAGCAGCATACTCTTGACTAGCGGGAGGGGTATAAGCACAGATACGCAGTATTTT. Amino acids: CASSILLTSGRGISTDTQYF.

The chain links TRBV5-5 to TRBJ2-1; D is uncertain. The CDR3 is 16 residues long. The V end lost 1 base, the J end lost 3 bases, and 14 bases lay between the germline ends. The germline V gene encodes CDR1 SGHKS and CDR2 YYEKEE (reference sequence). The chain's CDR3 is CASSLNYGTVYNEQFF. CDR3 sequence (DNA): TGTGCCAGCAGCTTGAATTACGGAACGGTCTACAATGAGCAGTTCTTC. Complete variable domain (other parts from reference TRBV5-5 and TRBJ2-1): DAGVTQSPTHLIKTRGQQVTLRCSPISGHKSVSWYQQVLGQGPQFIFQYYEKEERGRGNFPDRFSARQFPNYSSELNVNALLLGDSALYLCASSLNYGTVYNEQFFGPGTRLTVL.

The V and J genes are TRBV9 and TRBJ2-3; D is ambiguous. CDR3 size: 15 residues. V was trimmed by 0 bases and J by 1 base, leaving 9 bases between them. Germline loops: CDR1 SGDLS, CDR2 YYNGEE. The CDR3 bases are TGTGCCAGCAGCGTAGCCTCATGGGGCACAGATACGCAGTATTTT. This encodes CASSVASWGTDTQYF.